This T cell receptor (beta chain) stems from a study of radiation and T cells in renal cell carcinoma. On this clone: Its target is unknown.

This CDR3 comprises 13 residues. CDR1 LNHDA and CDR2 SQIVND come from the germline V gene (reference sequence). V shed 8 bases and J shed 7 bases, with 18 bases lying between them. Study-wide results and limits: No pretreatment tumor biopsies were available for baseline clonotypes. In blood, top tumor clones expanded by 2 weeks, shrinking by 4.

Using immunoSEQ multiplex PCR, the repertoire was profiled, and TCRdb retains in-frame clones only, with some absent. The sample lists tens of thousands of clones, about 80% seen once, with over 6% in the top ten. This sample's time point: blood 2 weeks post-SBRT. Treatment described: 15 Gy SBRT to primary tumor, nephrectomy 4 weeks later. The clonotype comes from a man aged 55-75 years with renal cell carcinoma. This material consisted of blood, taken from a patient whose treatment included radiotherapy and nephrectomy. The chain combines TRBV19 with TRBJ2-7, with D perhaps matching TRBD2 (6 bases). The DNA for the CDR3 is TGTGCCAGTTCGACTAGGGTTCGGCAAGAGCAGTACTTC. This translates into CASSTRVRQEQYF.